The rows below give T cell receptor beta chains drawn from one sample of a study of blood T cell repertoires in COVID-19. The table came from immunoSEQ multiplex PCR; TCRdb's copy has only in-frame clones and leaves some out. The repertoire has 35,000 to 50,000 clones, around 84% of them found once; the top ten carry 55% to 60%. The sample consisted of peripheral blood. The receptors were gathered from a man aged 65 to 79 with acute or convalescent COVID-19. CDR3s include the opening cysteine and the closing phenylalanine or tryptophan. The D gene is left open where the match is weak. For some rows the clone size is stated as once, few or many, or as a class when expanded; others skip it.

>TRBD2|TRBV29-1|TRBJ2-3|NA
TGCAGCGTTGAATCCGGGAGGCCCACAGATACGCAGTATTTT
CSVESGRPTDTQYF
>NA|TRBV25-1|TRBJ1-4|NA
TGTGCCAGCAGTGAACCCGACAGCCGTAATGAAAAACTGTTTTTT
CASSEPDSRNEKLFF
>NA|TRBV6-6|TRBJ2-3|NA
TGTGCCAGCAGTTTCCGGGACTCAGGCACAGATACGCAGTATTTT
CASSFRDSGTDTQYF
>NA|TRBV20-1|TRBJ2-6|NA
TGCAGTGCTAGTATTAACGGGGGAGGTGGGACCAACGTCCTGACTTTC
CSASINGGGGTNVLTF
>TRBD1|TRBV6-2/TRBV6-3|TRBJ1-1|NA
TGTGCCAGCAGTGGGACAGGGTGGACTGAAGCTTTCTTT
CASSGTGWTEAFF
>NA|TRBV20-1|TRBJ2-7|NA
TGCAGTGCTAGACAGGGCTACGAGCAGTACTTC
CSARQGYEQYF
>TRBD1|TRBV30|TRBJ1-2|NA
TGTGCCAGCCCGGGACAGGGACACTATGGCTACACCTTC
CASPGQGHYGYTF
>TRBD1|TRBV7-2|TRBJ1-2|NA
TGTGCCAGCAGCCCCCAGGGGACAGGGGGCTATGGCTACACCTTC
CASSPQGTGGYGYTF
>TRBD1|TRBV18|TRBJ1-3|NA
TGTGCCAGCTCACCAAGGAAGGGGGCGCTTGGAAACACCATATATTTT
CASSPRKGALGNTIYF
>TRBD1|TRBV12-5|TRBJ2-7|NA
TGTGCTAGTGGTTTGGCCTCAGGGGGAAGCTACGAGCAGTACTTC
CASGLASGGSYEQYF
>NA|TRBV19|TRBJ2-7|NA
TGTGCCAGTAGTATCTCGGGGGACGGGGGCTACGAGCAGTACTTC
CASSISGDGGYEQYF
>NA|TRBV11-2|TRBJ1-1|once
TGTGCCAGCAGCTTTGGAGTGTTGAACACTGAAGCTTTCTTT
CASSFGVLNTEAFF
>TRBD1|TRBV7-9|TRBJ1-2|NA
TGTGCCAGCAGCTTGGGGACAGAACGGCATGGCTACACCTTC
CASSLGTERHGYTF
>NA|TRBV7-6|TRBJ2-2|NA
TGTGCCAGCAGCTTAGCGACCGACTACACCGGGGAGCTGTTTTTT
CASSLATDYTGELFF
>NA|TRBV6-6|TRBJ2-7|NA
TGTGCCAGCAGCCGAGGACTGACCTACGAGCAGTACTTC
CASSRGLTYEQYF